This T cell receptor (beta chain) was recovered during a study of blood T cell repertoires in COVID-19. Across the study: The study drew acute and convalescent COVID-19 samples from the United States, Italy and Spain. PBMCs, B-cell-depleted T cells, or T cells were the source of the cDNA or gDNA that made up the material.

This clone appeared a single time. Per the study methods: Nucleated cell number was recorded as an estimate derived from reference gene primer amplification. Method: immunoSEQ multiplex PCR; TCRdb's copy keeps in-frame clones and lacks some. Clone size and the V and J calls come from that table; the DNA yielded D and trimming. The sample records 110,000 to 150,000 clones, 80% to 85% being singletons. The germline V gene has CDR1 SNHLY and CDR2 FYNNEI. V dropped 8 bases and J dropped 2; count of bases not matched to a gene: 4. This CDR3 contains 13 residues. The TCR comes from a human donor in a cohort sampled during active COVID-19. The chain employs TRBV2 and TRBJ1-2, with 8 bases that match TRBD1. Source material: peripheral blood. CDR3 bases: TGTGCCAGCGAAGGACAGGGCAACTATGGCTACACCTTC. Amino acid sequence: CASEGQGNYGYTF. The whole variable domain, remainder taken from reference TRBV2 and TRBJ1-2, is EPEVTQTPSHQVTQMGQEVILRCVPISNHLYFYWYRQILGQKVEFLVSFYNNEISEKSEIFDDQFSVERPDGSNFTLKIRSTKLEDSAMYFCASEGQGNYGYTFGSGTRLTVV.